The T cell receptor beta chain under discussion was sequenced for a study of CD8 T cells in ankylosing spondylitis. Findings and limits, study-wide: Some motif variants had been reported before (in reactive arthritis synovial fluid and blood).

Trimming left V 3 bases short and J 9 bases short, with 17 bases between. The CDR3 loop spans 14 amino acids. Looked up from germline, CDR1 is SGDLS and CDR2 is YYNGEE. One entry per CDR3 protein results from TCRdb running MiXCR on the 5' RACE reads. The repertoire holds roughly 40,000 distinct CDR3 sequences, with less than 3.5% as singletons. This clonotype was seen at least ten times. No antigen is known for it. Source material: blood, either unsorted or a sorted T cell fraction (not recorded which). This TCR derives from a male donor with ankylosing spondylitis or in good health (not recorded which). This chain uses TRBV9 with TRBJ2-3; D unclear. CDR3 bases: TGTGCCAGCAGCGCGCGTAATATCGTGACGACGCAGTATTTT. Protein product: CASSARNIVTTQYF.